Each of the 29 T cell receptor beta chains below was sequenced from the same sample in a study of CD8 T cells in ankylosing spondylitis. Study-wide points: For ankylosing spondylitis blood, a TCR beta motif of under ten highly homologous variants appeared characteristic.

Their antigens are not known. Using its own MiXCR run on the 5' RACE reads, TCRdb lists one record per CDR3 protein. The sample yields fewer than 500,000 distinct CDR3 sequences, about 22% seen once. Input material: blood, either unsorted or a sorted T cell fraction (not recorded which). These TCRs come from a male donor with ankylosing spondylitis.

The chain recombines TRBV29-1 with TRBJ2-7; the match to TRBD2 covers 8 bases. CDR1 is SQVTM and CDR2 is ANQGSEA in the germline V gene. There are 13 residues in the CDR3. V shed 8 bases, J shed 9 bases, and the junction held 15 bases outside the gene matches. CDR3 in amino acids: CSTRSGGTGVQYF. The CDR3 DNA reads TGCAGCACCCGATCGGGAGGGACCGGGGTGCAGTACTTC.

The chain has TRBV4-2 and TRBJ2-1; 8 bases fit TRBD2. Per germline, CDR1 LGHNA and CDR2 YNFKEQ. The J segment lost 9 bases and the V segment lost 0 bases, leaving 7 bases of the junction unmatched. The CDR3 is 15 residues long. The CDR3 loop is CASSQDGLAGGEQFF. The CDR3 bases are TGTGCCAGCAGCCAAGACGGCCTAGCGGGTGGTGAGCAGTTCTTC.

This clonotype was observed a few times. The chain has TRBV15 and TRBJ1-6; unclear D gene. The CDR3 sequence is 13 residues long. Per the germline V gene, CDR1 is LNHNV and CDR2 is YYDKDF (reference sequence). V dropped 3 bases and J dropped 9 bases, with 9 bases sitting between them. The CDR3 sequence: CATSSPSSSPLHF. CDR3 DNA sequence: TGTGCCACCAGCAGCCCTTCGTCTTCACCCCTCCACTTT. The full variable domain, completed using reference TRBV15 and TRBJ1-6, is DAMVIQNPRYQVTQFGKPVTLSCSQTLNHNVMYWYQQKSSQAPKLLFHYYDKDFNNEADTPDNFQSRRPNTSFCFLDIRSPGLGDTAMYLCATSSPSSSPLHFGNGTRLTVT.

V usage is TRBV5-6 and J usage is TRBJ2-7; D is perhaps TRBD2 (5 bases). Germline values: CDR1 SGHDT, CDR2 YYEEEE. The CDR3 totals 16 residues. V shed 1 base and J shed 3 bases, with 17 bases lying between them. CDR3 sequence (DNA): TGTGCCAGCAGCTTGCTCACTCCGGGATTGATCTACGAGCAGTACTTC. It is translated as CASSLLTPGLIYEQYF.

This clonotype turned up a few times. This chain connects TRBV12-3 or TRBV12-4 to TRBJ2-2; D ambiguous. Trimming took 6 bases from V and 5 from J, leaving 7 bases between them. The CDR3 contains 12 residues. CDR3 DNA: TGTGCCAGCAGGCGATCGACCGGGGAGCTGTTTTTT. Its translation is CASRRSTGELFF.

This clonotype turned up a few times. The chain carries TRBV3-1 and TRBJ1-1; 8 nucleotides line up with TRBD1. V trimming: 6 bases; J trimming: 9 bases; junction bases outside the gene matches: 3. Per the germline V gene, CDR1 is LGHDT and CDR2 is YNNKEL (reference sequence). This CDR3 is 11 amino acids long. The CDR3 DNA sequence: TGTGCCAGCAGGAGGGACAGGCAAGCTTTCTTT. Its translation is CASRRDRQAFF.

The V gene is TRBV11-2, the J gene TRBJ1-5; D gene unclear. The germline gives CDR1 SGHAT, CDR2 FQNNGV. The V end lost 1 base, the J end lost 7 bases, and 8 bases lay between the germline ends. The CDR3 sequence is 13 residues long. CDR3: CASSLGRYQPQHF. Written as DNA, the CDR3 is TGTGCCAGCAGCTTAGGCAGATACCAGCCCCAGCATTTT.

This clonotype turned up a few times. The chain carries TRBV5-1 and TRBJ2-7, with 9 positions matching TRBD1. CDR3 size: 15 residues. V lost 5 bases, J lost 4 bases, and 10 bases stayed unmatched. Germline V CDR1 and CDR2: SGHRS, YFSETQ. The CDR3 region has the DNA TGCGCCAGCAGGGAACCGGGACAGGGAGTTTACGAGCAGTACTTC. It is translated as CASREPGQGVYEQYF.

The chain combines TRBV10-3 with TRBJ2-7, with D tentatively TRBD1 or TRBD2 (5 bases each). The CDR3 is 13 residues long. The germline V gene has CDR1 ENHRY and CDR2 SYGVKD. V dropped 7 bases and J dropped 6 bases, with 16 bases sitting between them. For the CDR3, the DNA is TGTGCCATCAAAGCGGCTGGGCAGGGCGAGCAGTACTTC. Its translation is CAIKAAGQGEQYF.

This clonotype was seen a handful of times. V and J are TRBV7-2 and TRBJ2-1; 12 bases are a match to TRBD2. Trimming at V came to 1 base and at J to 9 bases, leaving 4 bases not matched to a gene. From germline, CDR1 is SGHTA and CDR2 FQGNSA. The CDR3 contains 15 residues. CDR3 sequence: CASSLGTSGIGEQFF. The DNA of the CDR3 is TGTGCCAGCAGCTTAGGGACTAGCGGGATCGGTGAGCAGTTCTTC.

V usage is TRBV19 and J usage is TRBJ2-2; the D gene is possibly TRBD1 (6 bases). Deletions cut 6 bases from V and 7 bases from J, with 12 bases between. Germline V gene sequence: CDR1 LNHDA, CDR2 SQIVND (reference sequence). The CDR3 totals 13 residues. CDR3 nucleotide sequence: TGTGCCAGTAGAGCAGGGGCGATCGGGGAGCTGTTTTTT. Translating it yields CASRAGAIGELFF.

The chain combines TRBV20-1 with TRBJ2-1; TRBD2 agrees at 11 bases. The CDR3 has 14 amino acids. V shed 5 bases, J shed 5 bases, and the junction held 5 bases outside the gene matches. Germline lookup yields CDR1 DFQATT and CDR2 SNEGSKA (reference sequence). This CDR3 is CSAGVLAGDNEQFF. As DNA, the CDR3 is TGCAGTGCTGGAGTACTAGCGGGAGACAATGAGCAGTTCTTC.

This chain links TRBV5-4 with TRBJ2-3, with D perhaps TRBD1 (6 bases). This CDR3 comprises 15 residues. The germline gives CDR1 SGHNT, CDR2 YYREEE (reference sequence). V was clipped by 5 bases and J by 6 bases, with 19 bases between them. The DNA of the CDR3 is TGTGCCAGCAGGACCGGAGGCAGGGGCGGGGATACGCAGTATTTT. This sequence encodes CASRTGGRGGDTQYF. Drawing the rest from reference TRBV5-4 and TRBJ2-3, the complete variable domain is ETGVTQSPTHLIKTRGQQVTLRCSSQSGHNTVSWYQQALGQGPQFIFQYYREEENGRGNFPPRFSGLQFPNYSSELNVNALELDDSALYLCASRTGGRGGDTQYFGPGTRLTVL.

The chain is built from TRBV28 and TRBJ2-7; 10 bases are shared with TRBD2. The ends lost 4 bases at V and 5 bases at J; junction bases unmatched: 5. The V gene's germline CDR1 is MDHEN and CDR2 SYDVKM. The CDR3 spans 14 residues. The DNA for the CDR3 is TGTGCCAGCAGTTCCCTAGCGGGAGACCACGAGCAGTACTTC. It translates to CASSSLAGDHEQYF.

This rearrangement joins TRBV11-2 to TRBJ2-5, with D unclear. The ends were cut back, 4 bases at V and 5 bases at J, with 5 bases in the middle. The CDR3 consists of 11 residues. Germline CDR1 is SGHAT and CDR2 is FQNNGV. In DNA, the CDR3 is TGTGCCAGCAGCTCCTATGAGACCCAGTACTTC. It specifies CASSSYETQYF.

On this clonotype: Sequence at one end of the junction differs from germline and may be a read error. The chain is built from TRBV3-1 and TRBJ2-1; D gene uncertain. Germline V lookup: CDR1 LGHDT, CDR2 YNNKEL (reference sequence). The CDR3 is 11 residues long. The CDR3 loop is CASSYDNEQIF. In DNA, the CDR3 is TGTGCCAGCAGTTATGACAATGAGCAGATCTTC.

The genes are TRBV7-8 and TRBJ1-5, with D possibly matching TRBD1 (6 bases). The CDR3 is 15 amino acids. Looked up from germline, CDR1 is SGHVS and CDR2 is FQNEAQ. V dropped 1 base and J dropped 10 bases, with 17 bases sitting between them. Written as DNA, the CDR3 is TGTGCCAGCAGCTTAGATACAGGGACTTTCAGCCCCCAGCATTTT. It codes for CASSLDTGTFSPQHF.

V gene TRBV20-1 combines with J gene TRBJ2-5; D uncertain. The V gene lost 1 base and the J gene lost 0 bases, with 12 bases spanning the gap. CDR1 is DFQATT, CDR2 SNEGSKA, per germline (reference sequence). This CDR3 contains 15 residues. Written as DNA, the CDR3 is TGCAGTGCTAGAGGTTCGCGATCACACCAAGAGACCCAGTACTTC. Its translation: CSARGSRSHQETQYF.

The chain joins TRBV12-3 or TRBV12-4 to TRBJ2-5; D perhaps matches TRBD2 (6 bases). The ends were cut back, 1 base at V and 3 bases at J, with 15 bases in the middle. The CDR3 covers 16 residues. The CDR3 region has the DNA TGTGCCAGCAGTTTAGGGACGACTAGGATCGAAGAGACCCAGTACTTC. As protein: CASSLGTTRIEETQYF.

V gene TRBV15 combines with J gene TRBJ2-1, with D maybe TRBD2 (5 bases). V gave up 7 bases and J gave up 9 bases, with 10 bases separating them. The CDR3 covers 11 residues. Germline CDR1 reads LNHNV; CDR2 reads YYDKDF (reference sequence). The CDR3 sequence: CATKGSGEQFF. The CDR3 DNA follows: TGTGCCACCAAGGGCAGCGGTGAGCAGTTCTTC. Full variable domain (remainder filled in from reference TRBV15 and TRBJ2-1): DAMVIQNPRYQVTQFGKPVTLSCSQTLNHNVMYWYQQKSSQAPKLLFHYYDKDFNNEADTPDNFQSRRPNTSFCFLDIRSPGLGDTAMYLCATKGSGEQFFGPGTRLTVL.

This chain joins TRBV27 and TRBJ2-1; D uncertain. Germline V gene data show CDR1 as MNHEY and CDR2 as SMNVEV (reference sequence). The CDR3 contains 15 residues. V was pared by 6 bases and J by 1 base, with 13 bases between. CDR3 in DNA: TGTGCCAGCAGCCCCTATCCCGGGTCCTACAATGAGCAGTTCTTC. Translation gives CASSPYPGSYNEQFF.

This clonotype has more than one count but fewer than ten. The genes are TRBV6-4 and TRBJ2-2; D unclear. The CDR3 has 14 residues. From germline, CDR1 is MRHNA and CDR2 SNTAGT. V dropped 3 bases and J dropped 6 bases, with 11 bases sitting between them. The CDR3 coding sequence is TGTGCCAGCAGTGAGAATGAGGAGTCCGGGGAGCTGTTTTTT. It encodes CASSENEESGELFF.

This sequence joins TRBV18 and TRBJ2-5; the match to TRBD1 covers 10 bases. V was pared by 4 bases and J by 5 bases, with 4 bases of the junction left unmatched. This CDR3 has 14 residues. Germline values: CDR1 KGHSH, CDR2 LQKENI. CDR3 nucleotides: TGTGCCAGCTCACAAGGGACAGGGGTGGAGACCCAGTACTTC. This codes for CASSQGTGVETQYF.

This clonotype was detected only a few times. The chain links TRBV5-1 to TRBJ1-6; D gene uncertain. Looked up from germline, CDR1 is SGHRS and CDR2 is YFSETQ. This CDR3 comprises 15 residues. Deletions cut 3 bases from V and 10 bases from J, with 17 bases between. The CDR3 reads CASSSMTEGRSPLHF. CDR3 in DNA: TGCGCCAGCAGCTCAATGACCGAGGGAAGGTCACCCCTCCACTTT.

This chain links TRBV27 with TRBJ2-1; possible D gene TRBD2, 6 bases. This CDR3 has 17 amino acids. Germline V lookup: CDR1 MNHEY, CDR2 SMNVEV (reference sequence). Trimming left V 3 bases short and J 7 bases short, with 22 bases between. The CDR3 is CASSFWGGTYEVNEQFF. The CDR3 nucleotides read TGTGCCAGCAGTTTTTGGGGTGGGACTTATGAGGTGAATGAGCAGTTCTTC.

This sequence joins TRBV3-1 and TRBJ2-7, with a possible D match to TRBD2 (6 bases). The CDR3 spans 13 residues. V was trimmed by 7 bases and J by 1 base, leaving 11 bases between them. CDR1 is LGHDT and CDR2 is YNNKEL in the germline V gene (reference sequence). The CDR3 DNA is TGTGCCAGCACGGGGGATACGTCCTACGAGCAGTACTTC. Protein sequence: CASTGDTSYEQYF.

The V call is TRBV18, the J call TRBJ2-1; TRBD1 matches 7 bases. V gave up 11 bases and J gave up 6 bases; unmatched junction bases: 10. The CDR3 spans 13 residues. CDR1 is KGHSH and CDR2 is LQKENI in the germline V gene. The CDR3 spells CAGAGTAVNEQFF. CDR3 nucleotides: TGTGCCGGTGCCGGGACAGCCGTCAATGAGCAGTTCTTC.

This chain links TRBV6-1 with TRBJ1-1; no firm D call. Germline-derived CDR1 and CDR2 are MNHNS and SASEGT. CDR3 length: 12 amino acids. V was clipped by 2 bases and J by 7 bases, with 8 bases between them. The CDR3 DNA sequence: TGTGCCAGCAGTGAACCCGGGTTTGAAGCTTTCTTT. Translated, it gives CASSEPGFEAFF.

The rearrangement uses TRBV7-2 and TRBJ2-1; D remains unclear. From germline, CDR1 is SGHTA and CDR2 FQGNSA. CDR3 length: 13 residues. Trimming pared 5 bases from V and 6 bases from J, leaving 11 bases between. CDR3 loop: CASSPRYLNEQFF. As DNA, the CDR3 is TGTGCCAGCAGCCCCAGATACCTCAATGAGCAGTTCTTC.